This T cell receptor beta chain appears in the sequencing data of a study of shared clonotypes between healthy human individuals. The deep-level immunoSEQ assay was used. This table comes from immunoSEQ multiplex PCR, and its TCRdb copy is limited to in-frame clones, with some not included. The sample records millions of clones, 85% to 95% being singletons. V gave up 1 base and J gave up 1 base, with 14 bases separating them. The CDR3 covers 16 residues. CDR1 MGHDK and CDR2 SYGVNS come from the germline V gene. Study results and caveats: Donor clonotype sharing was expected to depend on sequencing depth.

A word on this clone: As yet, its antigen is unknown.

The naive CD8 fraction comprised CD45RO-negative cells positively selected for CCR7 and excluded terminally differentiated effector memory CD45RA+ cells. The sequencing sample was made of naive CD8+ T cells from PBMCs. This TCR was recovered from a man aged 18 to 35 in good health. Some clones in this sample may be carry-over from other donors' samples. V is TRBV25-1 and J is TRBJ2-7; D may match TRBD1 or TRBD2 (6 bases each). The CDR3 sequence is CASSESLATGSYEQYF. CDR3 sequence (DNA): TGTGCCAGCAGTGAATCCCTAGCGACAGGTTCCTACGAGCAGTACTTC.